Presented here are 31 T cell receptor beta chains from one specimen sequenced in a study of blood T cells in healthy people across ages. Sample-barcoded 5' priming and a J-beta primer mix drove a second PCR of 7 to 11 cycles. TCRdb reanalysed the 5' RACE reads using MiXCR and keeps one entry per CDR3 protein. The sample has 1.5 million to 2 million distinct CDR3 sequences; about two fifths are singletons. The sequenced sample consisted of blood. Receptors originate from a human donor in good health.

The chain recombines TRBV29-1 with TRBJ2-7; possible D gene TRBD1, 5 bases. The CDR3 is 11 amino acids. The germline V gene encodes CDR1 SQVTM and CDR2 ANQGSEA. V was pared by 5 bases and J by 5 bases, with 10 bases between. The CDR3, as DNA: TGCAGCGTTTCGACAGCAAACGAGCAGTACTTC. This translates into CSVSTANEQYF.

About this clonotype: One junction end disagrees with the germline gene, perhaps due to a read error. The rearrangement links TRBV5-5 to TRBJ2-3; a possible D gene is TRBD2 (5 bases). The CDR3 is made up of 15 amino acids. Germline-derived CDR1 and CDR2 are SGHKS and YYEKEE (reference sequence). The CDR3 spells CASSLGVGLLDTRYF. CDR3 sequence (DNA): TGTGCCAGCAGCTTGGGAGTTGGACTCCTAGATACGCGGTATTTT.

This clonotype was seen repeatedly, ten times or more. The J gene is TRBJ1-2, the V gene TRBV6-5, with TRBD1 matching 10 bases. V was clipped by 5 bases and J by 2 bases; unmatched bases: 5. Germline CDR1 and CDR2: MNHEY and SVGAGI. The CDR3 extends over 15 amino acids. CDR3 loop: CASSNPTGGNYGYTF. The CDR3 DNA is TGTGCCAGCAGTAACCCGACAGGGGGCAACTATGGCTACACCTTC.

This chain joins TRBV2 and TRBJ1-4, with a possible D match to TRBD1 (5 bases). The V end was cut by 6 bases, the J end by 8 bases, with 10 bases between. The CDR3 totals 12 residues. The germline CDR1 and CDR2 sequences are SNHLY and FYNNEI. This CDR3 reads CASRRDEEKLFF. In DNA, the CDR3 is TGTGCCAGCAGGAGGGACGAAGAAAAACTGTTTTTT.

CDR3 DNA sequence: TGCAGTGCTGGAACGGGACAGGAATACATAGATACGCAGTATTTT. It codes for CSAGTGQEYIDTQYF. V usage is TRBV20-1 and J usage is TRBJ2-3, with TRBD1 matching 8 bases. The V and J ends lost 5 bases and 5 bases, in that order; junction bases with no gene match: 12. This CDR3 has 15 amino acids. The germline CDR1 and CDR2 sequences are DFQATT and SNEGSKA (reference sequence).

V and J are TRBV20-1 and TRBJ2-5, with 9 bases aligning to TRBD1. CDR3 length: 14 amino acids. J lost 5 bases, V lost 6 bases, and 10 bases had no gene match. Germline V CDR1 and CDR2: DFQATT, SNEGSKA (reference sequence). CDR3 in DNA: TGCAGTGCGTCCCCCGGGACAGGGCCGGAGACCCAGTACTTC. Translated, it gives CSASPGTGPETQYF.

The rearrangement joins TRBV20-1 to TRBJ1-6; D uncertain. Per germline, CDR1 DFQATT and CDR2 SNEGSKA (reference sequence). The CDR3 contains 13 residues. Trimming took off 2 bases at V and 6 bases at J, with 8 bases between the two ends. CDR3 sequence reads: CSARIESNSPLHF. The DNA of the CDR3 is TGCAGTGCTAGAATCGAGAGTAATTCACCCCTCCACTTT.

The rearrangement uses TRBV25-1 and TRBJ2-7; 7 bases fit TRBD1. V was pared by 5 bases and J by 3 bases, with 7 bases of the junction left unmatched. Germline V lookup: CDR1 MGHDK, CDR2 SYGVNS. The length of the CDR3 is 14 residues. CDR3: CASSLGTVLYEQYF. The CDR3 bases are TGTGCCAGCAGTTTAGGGACAGTCCTCTACGAGCAGTACTTC.

There are many counts of this clonotype. The gene calls are TRBV29-1 and TRBJ2-7, with TRBD2 matching 7 bases. Germline trimming cut 3 bases from V and 5 bases from J; bases unmatched to any gene: 7. The V gene's germline CDR1 is SQVTM and CDR2 ANQGSEA. CDR3 length equals 13 residues. The CDR3 nucleotides are TGCAGCGTTGATAGGGAGGGGACCGACGAGCAGTACTTC. Its translation is CSVDREGTDEQYF.

V gene TRBV7-2 combines with J gene TRBJ1-2; D unresolved. Germline V gives CDR1 SGHTA, CDR2 FQGNSA. CDR3 length: 13 amino acids. The V end was cut by 2 bases, the J end by 6 bases, with 10 bases between. The DNA of the CDR3 is TGTGCCAGCAGCTTACGGTTAGGACATGGCTACACCTTC. Its protein product is CASSLRLGHGYTF.

On this clonotype: The conserved phenylalanine or tryptophan is not found at the CDR3 terminus, so this likely reflects a read error. This rearrangement joins TRBV3-1 to TRBJ2-1, with 7 bases lining up with TRBD2. The CDR3 has 15 amino acids. The J segment lost 4 bases and the V segment lost 4 bases, leaving 7 bases of the junction unmatched. Germline V gives CDR1 LGHDT, CDR2 YNNKEL (reference sequence). This chain's CDR3 is CASSPPGLRYNEQFC. The DNA of the CDR3 is TGTGCCAGCAGCCCGCCGGGACTACGGTACAATGAGCAGTTCTGC.

This clonotype appeared a few times. The rearrangement joins TRBV27 to TRBJ2-3; unclear D gene. The length of the CDR3 is 15 residues. Trimming took 0 bases from V and 1 from J, leaving 8 bases between them. Germline assignment: CDR1 MNHEY and CDR2 SMNVEV (reference sequence). CDR3 DNA sequence: TGTGCCAGCAGTTTATCACTTGCCCGCACAGATACGCAGTATTTT. Translation gives CASSLSLARTDTQYF.

The CDR3 protein is CASTRSPGTDTQYF. The CDR3 DNA reads TGTGCCAGCACCCGATCCCCCGGAACAGATACGCAGTATTTT. The chain combines TRBV2 with TRBJ2-3; no clear D gene. The CDR3 runs 14 residues. With 7 bases removed from V and 3 bases from J, the gap between germline ends came to 14 bases. Germline V gene lookup returns CDR1 SNHLY and CDR2 FYNNEI.

This clonotype was observed a few times. The chain recombines TRBV15 with TRBJ2-5; 8 positions match TRBD2. The junction had 8 bases not matched to a gene; V was cut back by 4 bases and J by 4 bases. This CDR3 has 15 amino acids. The germline V gene has CDR1 LNHNV and CDR2 YYDKDF (reference sequence). Written as DNA, the CDR3 is TGTGCCACCAGCAAGAGAAACGCGGGGGGAGAGACCCAGTACTTC. This sequence encodes CATSKRNAGGETQYF.

The J gene is TRBJ1-5, the V gene TRBV20-1; D perhaps matches TRBD1 (5 bases). The CDR3 is made up of 12 amino acids. V shed 3 bases and J shed 5 bases, with 8 bases lying between them. CDR1 DFQATT and CDR2 SNEGSKA come from the germline V gene (reference sequence). Here the CDR3 DNA reads TGCAGTGCTAGGTGGGGGGATCAGCCCCAGCATTTT. This sequence encodes CSARWGDQPQHF.

The chain carries TRBV6-2 or TRBV6-3 and TRBJ2-1, with TRBD2 matching over 8 bases. After removal of 5 bases from V and 9 bases from J, the junction contained 9 bases not matched to a gene. There are 14 residues in the CDR3. CDR1 is MNHEY, CDR2 SVGEGT, per germline. Here the CDR3 DNA reads TGTGCCAGCAGTCAGCGGGGGCCCCTCGGTGAGCAGTTCTTC. It translates to CASSQRGPLGEQFF.

DNA of the CDR3: TGTGCCAGCGGCCCCTTCAGGGACCAAGGGCAGTACTTC. Translated: CASGPFRDQGQYF. The V call is TRBV28, the J call TRBJ2-7; D assignment may be TRBD1 or TRBD2 (5 bases each). The V and J ends lost 8 bases and 9 bases respectively, with 20 bases between them. The CDR3 has 13 amino acids. The V gene's germline CDR1 is MDHEN and CDR2 SYDVKM.

The chain is built from TRBV6-5 and TRBJ1-2; TRBD1 is a possible D gene (6 bases). CDR3 size: 18 residues. V lost 2 bases and J lost 0, with 19 bases in between. The germline gives CDR1 MNHEY, CDR2 SVGAGI. Written as DNA, the CDR3 is TGTGCCAGCAGTTACGATATACGAGACAGGACAGCTAACTATGGCTACACCTTC. It translates to CASSYDIRDRTANYGYTF.

The chain is built from TRBV7-9 and TRBJ2-7; possibly TRBD1 for D (6 bases). CDR3 length: 15 residues. Germline assignment: CDR1 SEHNR and CDR2 FQNEAQ (reference sequence). Trimming removed 5 bases from V and 1 base from J, with 15 bases in between. This chain's CDR3 is CASSPGQYLSYEQYF. The CDR3 DNA follows: TGTGCCAGCAGCCCCGGACAGTATTTGTCCTACGAGCAGTACTTC.

The chain links TRBV4-1 to TRBJ2-7; 9 nucleotides align to TRBD2. The CDR3 has 17 residues. Germline values: CDR1 MGHRA, CDR2 YSYEKL. The V gene end was trimmed by 1 base and the J gene end by 7 bases; junction bases not matched to a gene: 14. CDR3 amino acids: CASSQAVGGGAINEQYF. The CDR3 nucleotides read TGCGCCAGCAGCCAAGCGGTTGGCGGGGGGGCTATCAATGAGCAGTACTTC.

J is TRBJ1-1 and V is TRBV4-1; D call uncertain. Germline V CDR1 and CDR2: MGHRA, YSYEKL. The V end was cut by 1 base, the J end by 0 bases, with 9 bases between. This CDR3 is built from 15 residues. CDR3 sequence reads: CASSQVPGLNTEAFF. In DNA, the CDR3 is TGCGCCAGCAGCCAAGTCCCGGGGTTGAACACTGAAGCTTTCTTT.

This clonotype was counted at least ten times. A junction end diverges from the germline sequence, so it may reflect a read error. J is TRBJ2-7 and V is TRBV7-7; 7 bases fit TRBD1. CDR3 length: 15 amino acids. The germline gives CDR1 SSHAT, CDR2 FNYEAQ (reference sequence). In nucleotides, the CDR3 is TGTGCTAGCAGCTCGCGACAGGGAGCGGCCTACGAGCAGTACTTC. Its translation is CASSSRQGAAYEQYF.

This clonotype has just a few counts. The genes are TRBV20-1 and TRBJ2-3; perhaps TRBD2 as D (7 bases). This CDR3 is 15 amino acids long. Germline loops: CDR1 DFQATT, CDR2 SNEGSKA (reference sequence). Trimming left V 6 bases short and J 4 bases short, with 20 bases between. The CDR3 spells CSAPRGGGLADTQYF. The DNA for the CDR3 is TGCAGTGCCCCTAGGGGGGGGGGATTGGCAGATACGCAGTATTTT.

The chain couples TRBV12-3 or TRBV12-4 to TRBJ2-5, with D perhaps assigned TRBD1 or TRBD2 (5 bases each). The DNA end is a closer match to TRBJ2-7, so the J assignment may be wrong. The CDR3 contains 15 residues. CDR3 sequence: CASSQNSGPFYEQYF. DNA of the CDR3: TGTGCCAGCAGTCAAAATTCGGGACCGTTCTACGAGCAGTACTTC.

The sample holds a few counts of this clonotype. The chain combines TRBV5-1 with TRBJ1-2, with D possibly TRBD1 on 5 matching bases. V lost 4 bases to trimming and J lost 4 bases, with 14 bases between them. The CDR3 consists of 14 residues. The germline V gene encodes CDR1 SGHRS and CDR2 YFSETQ. CDR3 loop: CASSRSGNGYGYTF. The DNA of the CDR3 is TGCGCCAGCAGCAGGTCAGGGAATGGCTATGGCTACACCTTC. Full variable domain (missing parts from reference TRBV5-1 and TRBJ1-2): KAGVTQTPRYLIKTRGQQVTLSCSPISGHRSVSWYQQTPGQGLQFLFEYFSETQRNKGNFPGRFSGRQFSNSRSEMNVSTLELGDSALYLCASSRSGNGYGYTFGSGTRLTVV.

With respect to this clonotype: The junction departs from germline at one end; a sequencing error may be responsible. This chain connects TRBV12-5 to TRBJ2-1; D perhaps matches TRBD2 (6 bases). The germline V gene encodes CDR1 LGHNT and CDR2 FRNRAP. The CDR3 extends over 15 amino acids. CDR3 bases: TGTGCTAGTGGCCGTGGGGGAGGTCGGAACAATGAGCGGTTCTTC. Translated: CASGRGGGRNNERFF.

There are a few counts of this clonotype. The chain is built from TRBV7-2 and TRBJ2-7; weak D call: TRBD2 (7 bases). The CDR3 spans 16 residues. The germline V gene has CDR1 SGHTA and CDR2 FQGNSA. Trimming shortened V by 0 bases and J by 10 bases, and 22 bases separated the two germline ends. CDR3 amino acids: CASSLARGGGGETQYF. As DNA, the CDR3 is TGTGCCAGCAGCTTAGCGCGGGGCGGGGGCGGAGAGACTCAGTACTTC.

In this sample, this clonotype turned up a few times. V is TRBV12-3 or TRBV12-4 and J is TRBJ2-5, with 8 bases identical to TRBD2. CDR3 size: 16 residues. After removal of 4 bases from V and 7 bases from J, the junction contained 14 bases not matched to a gene. The CDR3 here is CASSSGGGGRSGTQYF. The DNA of the CDR3 is TGTGCCAGCAGTTCCGGGGGCGGGGGGCGTTCTGGGACCCAGTACTTC.

This rearrangement joins TRBV12-3 or TRBV12-4 to TRBJ1-6; 8 positions agree with TRBD1. J was trimmed by 4 bases and V by 6 bases; bases with no gene match: 5. The CDR3 covers 15 residues. The chain's CDR3 is CASRGTGIYNSPLHF. The CDR3 nucleotides read TGTGCCAGCAGGGGGACAGGAATTTATAATTCACCCCTCCACTTT.

V gene TRBV20-1 combines with J gene TRBJ2-5; D is unclear. CDR1 and CDR2 (germline): DFQATT, SNEGSKA (reference sequence). V lost 5 bases to trimming and J lost 4 bases, with 8 bases between them. The CDR3 runs to 11 residues. In DNA form, the CDR3 reads TGCAGTGCTGGCGCCCGAGAGACCCAGTACTTC. Its protein product is CSAGARETQYF.

This clonotype occurred many times. The V and J genes are TRBV12-3 or TRBV12-4 and TRBJ2-7; D is uncertain. The CDR3 length is 11 residues. The V gene lost 5 bases and the J gene lost 3 bases, with 5 bases spanning the gap. CDR3 nucleotide sequence: TGTGCCAGCAGTGCCTTCTACGAGCAGTACTTC. This sequence encodes CASSAFYEQYF.